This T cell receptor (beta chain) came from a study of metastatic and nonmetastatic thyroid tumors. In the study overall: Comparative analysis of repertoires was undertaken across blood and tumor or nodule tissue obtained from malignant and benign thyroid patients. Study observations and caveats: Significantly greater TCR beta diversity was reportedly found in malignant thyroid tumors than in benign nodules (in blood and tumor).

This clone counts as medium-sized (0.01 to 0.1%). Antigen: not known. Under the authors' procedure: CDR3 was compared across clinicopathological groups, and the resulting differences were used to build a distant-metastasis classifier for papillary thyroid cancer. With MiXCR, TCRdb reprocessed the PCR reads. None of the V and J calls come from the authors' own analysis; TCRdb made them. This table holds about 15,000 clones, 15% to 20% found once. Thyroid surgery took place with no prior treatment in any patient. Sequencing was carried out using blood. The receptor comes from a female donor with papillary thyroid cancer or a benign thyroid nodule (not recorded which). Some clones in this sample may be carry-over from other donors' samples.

CDR3 coding DNA: TGTGCCAGCAGTAGGACTCTCTATGAGCAGTTCTTC. Translating it yields CASSRTLYEQFF. The V gene is TRBV12-3 or TRBV12-4, the J gene TRBJ2-1; the D gene is possibly TRBD2 (5 bases). The V and J ends lost 5 bases and 8 bases respectively, with 10 bases between them. This CDR3 has 12 amino acids.